The next 2 T cell receptor beta chains were all read from a single sample in a study of blood T cell repertoires in COVID-19. Clones were sequenced by immunoSEQ multiplex PCR, and TCRdb holds only the in-frame ones, with some missing. The table records about 130,000 clones, around four fifths of them present only once. The specimen was peripheral blood. The receptors originated from a man aged 35-49 years with active or convalescent COVID-19.

The rearrangement links TRBV7-9 to TRBJ2-3, with 7 bases that match TRBD2. The germline CDR1 and CDR2 sequences are SEHNR and FQNEAQ (reference sequence). The CDR3 contains 15 residues. The ends lost 5 bases at V and 3 bases at J; junction bases unmatched: 8. The CDR3 DNA follows: TGTGCCAGCAGCGGGGAGGGACGGATTACAGATACGCAGTATTTT. Residues: CASSGEGRITDTQYF.

The chain employs TRBV9 and TRBJ2-2; no clear D. Germline V gene sequence: CDR1 SGDLS, CDR2 YYNGEE. CDR3 size: 15 residues. Trimming removed 3 bases from V and 6 bases from J, with 15 bases in between. The CDR3 region is CASSATSTLSGELFF. The CDR3 coding sequence is TGTGCCAGCAGCGCCACCTCAACATTGTCCGGGGAGCTGTTTTTT.